The 10 T cell receptor beta chains below were found in one sample sequenced in a study of cytomegalovirus exposure and HLA in healthy donors. Some clones are missing from TCRdb's copy, which holds only in-frame ones; the method was immunoSEQ multiplex PCR. The sample includes roughly 350,000 clones, around 86% of them seen just once. The sample taken for sequencing was PBMCs. Receptors originate from a woman under 30 in good health and CMV-seronegative.

The chain recombines TRBV9 with TRBJ2-3, with a tentative D call TRBD2 (5 bases). V lost 4 bases and J lost 0, with 15 bases in between. Germline CDR1 and CDR2: SGDLS and YYNGEE. This CDR3 has 16 amino acids. CDR3 DNA sequence: TGTGCCAGCAGCCCCCGAGACGGGGATAGCACAGATACGCAGTATTTT. Its translation: CASSPRDGDSTDTQYF. Complete variable domain (other parts from reference TRBV9 and TRBJ2-3): DSGVTQTPKHLITATGQRVTLRCSPRSGDLSVYWYQQSLDQGLQFLIQYYNGEERAKGNILERFSAQQFPDLHSELNLSSLELGDSALYFCASSPRDGDSTDTQYFGPGTRLTVL.

A few counts support this clone. The chain links TRBV6-1 to TRBJ2-7; tentatively, D is TRBD1 (6 bases). Looked up from germline, CDR1 is MNHNS and CDR2 is SASEGT. The CDR3 length is 14 residues. V lost 5 bases to trimming and J lost 7 bases, with 18 bases between them. CDR3 DNA: TGTGCCAGCAGTAAACCCCAGGGGATAGGGGAGCAGTACTTC. Its protein is CASSKPQGIGEQYF.

V is TRBV11-2 and J is TRBJ2-7; D is unresolved. In germline, CDR1 is SGHAT, CDR2 FQNNGV. V was cut by 3 bases and J by 2 bases, with 5 bases left in between. The CDR3 totals 12 residues. CDR3 protein: CASSFGAYEQYF. The CDR3 DNA is TGTGCCAGCAGCTTTGGAGCCTACGAGCAGTACTTC.

This chain links TRBV7-2 with TRBJ2-1, with 14 bases aligning to TRBD2. Germline assignment: CDR1 SGHTA and CDR2 FQGNSA. CDR3 length: 18 amino acids. With V trimmed by 1 base and J by 8 bases, 10 bases remained unmatched. CDR3 nucleotides: TGTGCCAGCAGCTTAGTCTGGGCCGGGACTAGCGGGAGTCATGAGCAGTTCTTC. Encoded protein: CASSLVWAGTSGSHEQFF.

The rearrangement joins TRBV28 to TRBJ2-7, with D possibly TRBD1 on 6 matching bases. This CDR3 has 14 amino acids. Germline V gene lookup returns CDR1 MDHEN and CDR2 SYDVKM. The V end was cut by 4 bases, the J end by 1 base, with 11 bases between. The CDR3 DNA is TGTGCCAGCAGTTCAGGGGCTGGGTCCTACGAGCAGTACTTC. Its translation is CASSSGAGSYEQYF.

This chain connects TRBV7-8 to TRBJ1-1; TRBD1 matches 7 bases. Germline CDR1 is SGHVS and CDR2 is FQNEAQ. This CDR3 comprises 14 residues. The V gene end was trimmed by 3 bases and the J gene end by 5 bases; junction bases not matched to a gene: 6. CDR3 sequence (DNA): TGTGCCAGCAGCTTCTCAGGGGGTGAAACTGAAGCTTTCTTT. This gives the protein CASSFSGGETEAFF.

Here the CDR3 reads CASSPEAGPSSYEQYF. The CDR3, as DNA: TGTGCCAGCTCACCAGAGGCGGGACCTAGCTCCTACGAGCAGTACTTC. This chain joins TRBV18 and TRBJ2-7; D perhaps matches TRBD2 (6 bases). Germline assignment: CDR1 KGHSH and CDR2 LQKENI. Deletions cut 2 bases from V and 0 bases from J, with 14 bases between. This CDR3 is built from 16 residues.

V is TRBV2 and J is TRBJ2-3; 8 positions agree with TRBD2. CDR1 and CDR2 (germline): SNHLY, FYNNEI. The CDR3 length is 14 residues. Trimming cost V 8 bases and J 6 bases; bases outside gene matches: 10. CDR3: CASRRGREEDTQYF. Here the CDR3 DNA reads TGTGCCAGCCGTCGGGGGCGGGAGGAGGATACGCAGTATTTT.

The V and J genes are TRBV10-3 and TRBJ1-2; TRBD1 matches 7 bases. This CDR3 contains 12 residues. Unmatched junction bases numbered 2, after V lost 4 bases and J lost 6 bases. Germline CDR1 reads ENHRY; CDR2 reads SYGVKD. CDR3 nucleotide sequence: TGTGCCATCAGTGCTGACAGGGATGGCTACACCTTC. It codes for CAISADRDGYTF.

This chain connects TRBV7-8 to TRBJ2-7, with D uncertain. V lost 5 bases, J lost 0 bases, and 2 bases lay in between. The length of the CDR3 is 11 residues. The germline CDR1 and CDR2 sequences are SGHVS and FQNEAQ. The CDR3 nucleotides read TGTGCCAGCAGCCTCTCCTACGAGCAGTACTTC. It yields the protein CASSLSYEQYF.